Each of the 22 T cell receptor beta chains below was sequenced from the same sample in a study of control samples from healthy donors and cancer patients. Sequenced by immunoSEQ multiplex PCR; TCRdb stores in-frame clones only, minus some. Of 150,000 to 200,000 clones in the sample, about 90% were seen once. The sample taken for sequencing was blood. The source is a man aged 30 to 39 in good health.

V gene TRBV14 combines with J gene TRBJ1-4; no reliable D call. This CDR3 has 15 amino acids. V lost 2 bases and J lost 0, with 7 bases in between. CDR1 and CDR2 (germline): SGHDN, FVKESK. Written as DNA, the CDR3 is TGTGCCAGCAGCCAATATACGGCAACTAATGAAAAACTGTTTTTT. It codes for CASSQYTATNEKLFF. The whole variable domain, remainder taken from reference TRBV14 and TRBJ1-4, is EAGVTQFPSHSVIEKGQTVTLRCDPISGHDNLYWYRRVMGKEIKFLLHFVKESKQDESGMPNNRFLAERTGGTYSTLKVQPAELEDSGVYFCASSQYTATNEKLFFGSGTQLSVL.

This clone showed up just once. The sample has other DNA sequences that encode this CDR3 too. The rearrangement links TRBV7-8 to TRBJ2-2; a possible D gene is TRBD1 (7 bases). The CDR3 length is 16 residues. Germline V gene lookup returns CDR1 SGHVS and CDR2 FQNEAQ. Trimming left V 1 base short and J 5 bases short, with 14 bases between. CDR3 loop: CASSLGSGGRTGELFF. Written as DNA, the CDR3 is TGTGCCAGCAGCTTAGGATCAGGGGGGAGAACCGGGGAGCTGTTTTTT.

The V call is TRBV5-5, the J call TRBJ1-1; possibly TRBD1 for D (5 bases). Germline values: CDR1 SGHKS, CDR2 YYEKEE (reference sequence). Trimming stripped 4 bases from V and 3 bases from J, with 10 bases between. The CDR3 runs 13 residues. As DNA, the CDR3 is TGTGCCAGCAGCCGAGCGGGGGACACTGAAGCTTTCTTT. This codes for CASSRAGDTEAFF.

The chain carries TRBV18 and TRBJ1-2, with D possibly TRBD1 on 5 matching bases. The germline V gene encodes CDR1 KGHSH and CDR2 LQKENI. CDR3 length: 14 residues. Trimming left V 6 bases short and J 1 base short, with 12 bases between. The CDR3 DNA sequence: TGTGCCAGCTCCGGGACGGACTTTAACTATGGCTACACCTTC. It translates to CASSGTDFNYGYTF.

The chain couples TRBV15 to TRBJ2-4; D might be TRBD2 (5 bases). Per the germline V gene, CDR1 is LNHNV and CDR2 is YYDKDF (reference sequence). CDR3 length: 14 amino acids. The ends were cut back, 1 base at V and 7 bases at J, with 11 bases in the middle. The CDR3 loop reads CATSRGREHNIQYF. In DNA, the CDR3 is TGTGCCACCAGCAGAGGAAGGGAGCACAACATTCAGTACTTC.

This clone appeared a single time. The chain carries TRBV6-5 and TRBJ1-2; 7 bases line up with TRBD1. V was clipped by 5 bases and J by 4 bases; unmatched bases: 4. The germline V gene encodes CDR1 MNHEY and CDR2 SVGAGI. The CDR3 is 13 residues long. DNA of the CDR3: TGTGCCAGCAGTCGGGACAGCCTCTATGGCTACACCTTC. It yields the protein CASSRDSLYGYTF.

J is TRBJ2-3 and V is TRBV3-1 (or the pseudogene TRBV3-2), with 9 bases fitting TRBD2. The CDR3 has 18 residues. CDR1 and CDR2 (germline): LGHDT, YNNKEL (reference sequence). V dropped 1 base and J dropped 1; count of bases not matched to a gene: 9. CDR3 sequence reads: CASSQAGTSMKGTDTQYF. CDR3 bases: TGTGCCAGCAGCCAAGCTGGGACTAGCATGAAAGGCACAGATACGCAGTATTTT.

This rearrangement joins TRBV18 to TRBJ2-5, with D uncertain. This CDR3 region has 12 residues. V was cut by 2 bases and J by 2 bases, with 3 bases left in between. Looked up from germline, CDR1 is KGHSH and CDR2 is LQKENI. Here the CDR3 DNA reads TGTGCCAGCTCACCAGAGCAAGAGACCCAGTACTTC. As protein: CASSPEQETQYF.

V gene TRBV3-1 (or the pseudogene TRBV3-2) combines with J gene TRBJ2-5; D may be TRBD1 (6 bases). V was clipped by 4 bases and J by 7 bases, with 19 bases between them. Germline V gene sequence: CDR1 LGHDT, CDR2 YNNKEL (reference sequence). CDR3 length equals 15 residues. CDR3 sequence reads: CASSLSGLGGGTQYF. CDR3 coding DNA: TGTGCCAGCAGCCTCTCTGGGCTAGGGGGTGGGACCCAGTACTTC.

This clone appeared a few times. The rearrangement uses TRBV27 and TRBJ2-7, with D maybe TRBD1 (6 bases). V was clipped by 5 bases and J by 4 bases, with 18 bases between them. This CDR3 comprises 15 residues. Germline V lookup: CDR1 MNHEY, CDR2 SMNVEV (reference sequence). The CDR3 here is CASSPLDSRLYEQYF. In DNA form, the CDR3 reads TGTGCCAGCAGTCCCCTGGACAGCCGCCTTTACGAGCAGTACTTC.

The chain employs TRBV18 and TRBJ2-7; the match to TRBD1 covers 11 bases. V was pared by 0 bases and J by 3 bases, with 4 bases of the junction left unmatched. Per germline, CDR1 KGHSH and CDR2 LQKENI. The CDR3 is 16 residues long. The CDR3 region is CASSPPGQGGIYEQYF. CDR3 nucleotides: TGTGCCAGCTCACCACCGGGACAGGGGGGAATCTACGAGCAGTACTTC.

The rearrangement joins TRBV2 to TRBJ2-1; 11 bases are shared with TRBD2. The CDR3 spans 17 residues. J was trimmed by 1 base and V by 2 bases; bases with no gene match: 4. Germline-derived CDR1 and CDR2 are SNHLY and FYNNEI. In nucleotides, the CDR3 is TGTGCCAGCAGTGAATCTAGCGGGGGGTCTTCCTACAATGAGCAGTTCTTC. As protein: CASSESSGGSSYNEQFF.

The chain links TRBV5-1 to TRBJ1-6; D might be TRBD1 (5 bases). The germline V gene has CDR1 SGHRS and CDR2 YFSETQ. CDR3 length: 13 amino acids. V shed 5 bases and J shed 6 bases, with 9 bases lying between them. The CDR3 here is CASSLQGNSPLHF. Written as DNA, the CDR3 is TGCGCCAGCAGTTTGCAGGGTAATTCACCCCTCCACTTT.

J is TRBJ2-7 and V is TRBV5-3, with D perhaps matching TRBD2 (7 bases). TRBV5-3 is identified as an open reading frame with a role that is uncertain. CDR3 size: 15 residues. Trimming took off 2 bases at V and 1 base at J, with 13 bases between the two ends. The CDR3 region has the DNA TGTGCCAGAAGCTTCCCCGGGGGGCTATCCTACGAGCAGTACTTC. Protein: CARSFPGGLSYEQYF.

The gene calls are TRBV6-5 and TRBJ2-7; D gene unclear. The CDR3 spans 15 residues. CDR1 MNHEY and CDR2 SVGAGI come from the germline V gene. Trimming took off 6 bases at V and 5 bases at J, with 20 bases between the two ends. CDR3 residues: CASRVSFYEGDEQYF. CDR3 in DNA: TGTGCCAGCAGAGTATCCTTTTATGAAGGCGACGAGCAGTACTTC.

The chain employs TRBV25-1 and TRBJ1-1; tentatively, D is TRBD1 (6 bases). Germline values: CDR1 MGHDK, CDR2 SYGVNS. The V gene lost 1 base and the J gene lost 4 bases, with 16 bases spanning the gap. The CDR3 contains 16 residues. The CDR3 region is CASSELGGARVTEAFF. CDR3 nucleotides: TGTGCCAGCAGTGAATTAGGGGGGGCACGGGTCACTGAAGCTTTCTTT. The full variable domain, in which reference TRBV25-1 and TRBJ1-1 provide the parts outside the CDR3, is EADIYQTPRYLVIGTGKKITLECSQTMGHDKMYWYQQDPGMELHLIHYSYGVNSTEKGDLSSESTVSRIRTEHFPLTLESARPSHTSQYLCASSELGGARVTEAFFGQGTRLTVV.

The V call is TRBV5-4, the J call TRBJ2-7; tentatively, D is TRBD1 (5 bases). The CDR3 length is 13 residues. V lost 1 base and J lost 5, with 10 bases in between. Germline values: CDR1 SGHNT, CDR2 YYREEE (reference sequence). The CDR3 is CASSLRLGHEQYF. CDR3 in DNA: TGTGCCAGCAGCTTGCGGTTGGGGCACGAGCAGTACTTC.

The rearrangement joins TRBV15 to TRBJ2-7; D perhaps matches TRBD2 (5 bases). This CDR3 has 14 residues. Germline CDR1 and CDR2: LNHNV and YYDKDF (reference sequence). Trimming cost V 6 bases and J 6 bases, with 18 bases left between them. Written as DNA, the CDR3 is TGTGCCACCAGGCCAACGGAGGCCGACACCGAGCAGTACTTC. This translates into CATRPTEADTEQYF.

The CDR3 nucleotides read TGTGCCAGCAGCCCCGGGGGGACGTCTGGGCACACTGAAGCTTTCTTT. Its protein product is CASSPGGTSGHTEAFF. The chain carries TRBV5-6 and TRBJ1-1; possible D gene TRBD1, 5 bases. V was clipped by 4 bases and J by 3 bases, with 19 bases between them. Germline lookup yields CDR1 SGHDT and CDR2 YYEEEE. This CDR3 contains 16 residues. Drawing the rest from reference TRBV5-6 and TRBJ1-1, the complete variable domain is DAGVTQSPTHLIKTRGQQVTLRCSPKSGHDTVSWYQQALGQGPQFIFQYYEEEERQRGNFPDRFSGHQFPNYSSELNVNALLLGDSALYLCASSPGGTSGHTEAFFGQGTRLTVV.

The chain is built from TRBV5-1 and TRBJ2-7; no definite D call. The V gene lost 0 bases and the J gene lost 0 bases, with 7 bases spanning the gap. The germline V gene encodes CDR1 SGHRS and CDR2 YFSETQ. The CDR3 extends over 14 amino acids. DNA of the CDR3: TGCGCCAGCAGCTTGGTAGGCCTCTCCTACGAGCAGTACTTC. Translating gives CASSLVGLSYEQYF.

The rearrangement uses TRBV18 and TRBJ2-7, with 9 bases aligning to TRBD2. Unmatched junction bases numbered 4, after V lost 3 bases and J lost 7 bases. Germline assignment: CDR1 KGHSH and CDR2 LQKENI. The CDR3 contains 13 residues. CDR3 sequence (DNA): TGTGCCAGCTCACCGGGACTAGCTGAAGAGCAGTACTTC. It yields the protein CASSPGLAEEQYF.

This clone was seen only once. The chain recombines TRBV9 with TRBJ2-1; 10 bases map to TRBD2. Per the germline V gene, CDR1 is SGDLS and CDR2 is YYNGEE. The CDR3 totals 15 residues. V trimming: 3 bases; J trimming: 6 bases; junction bases outside the gene matches: 6. CDR3 amino acids: CASSGSGGAFNEQFF. The CDR3 DNA sequence: TGTGCCAGCAGCGGGAGCGGGGGGGCCTTCAATGAGCAGTTCTTC.